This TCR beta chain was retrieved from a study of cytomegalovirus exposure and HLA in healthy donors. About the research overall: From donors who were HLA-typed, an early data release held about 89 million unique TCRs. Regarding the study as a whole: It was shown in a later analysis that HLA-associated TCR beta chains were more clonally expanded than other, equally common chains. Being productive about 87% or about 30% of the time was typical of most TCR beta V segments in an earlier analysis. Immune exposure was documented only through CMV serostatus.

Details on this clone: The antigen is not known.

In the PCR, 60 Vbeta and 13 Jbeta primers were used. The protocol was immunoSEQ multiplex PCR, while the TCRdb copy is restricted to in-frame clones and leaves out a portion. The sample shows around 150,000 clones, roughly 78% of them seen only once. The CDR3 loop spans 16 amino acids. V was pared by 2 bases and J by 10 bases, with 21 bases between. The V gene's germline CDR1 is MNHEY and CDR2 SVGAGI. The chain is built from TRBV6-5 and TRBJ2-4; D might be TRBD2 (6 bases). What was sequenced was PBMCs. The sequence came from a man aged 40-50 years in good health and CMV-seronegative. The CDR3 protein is CASSYPPPGPGDIQYF. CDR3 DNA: TGTGCCAGCAGTTACCCCCCCCCAGGGCCGGGAGATATTCAGTACTTC.